This T cell receptor beta chain was captured in a study of breast tumors, draining lymph nodes, adjacent tissues. Study outcomes and limitations: Tumors had less TCR diversity than lymph nodes, more than nontumor tissue. That most tumor T cells come from lymph nodes remained unproven.

This CDR3 contains 13 residues. The junction had 6 bases not matched to a gene; V was cut back by 6 bases and J by 5 bases. As for this clonotype: Its antigen is currently unknown.

TCRdb itself ran the multiplex PCR reads through MiXCR, one entry per CDR3 protein. Among roughly 15,000 distinct CDR3 sequences listed, 40% to 50% were seen once. The chain is built from TRBV12-3 or TRBV12-4 and TRBJ2-5, with TRBD2 identical over 7 bases. The sample was tumor-adjacent breast tissue. The TCR was taken from a female donor with breast cancer. Some clones in this sample may be carry-over from other donors' samples. The CDR3 region is CASSVWGGETQYF. CDR3 coding DNA: TGTGCCAGCAGCGTCTGGGGGGGGGAGACCCAGTACTTC.